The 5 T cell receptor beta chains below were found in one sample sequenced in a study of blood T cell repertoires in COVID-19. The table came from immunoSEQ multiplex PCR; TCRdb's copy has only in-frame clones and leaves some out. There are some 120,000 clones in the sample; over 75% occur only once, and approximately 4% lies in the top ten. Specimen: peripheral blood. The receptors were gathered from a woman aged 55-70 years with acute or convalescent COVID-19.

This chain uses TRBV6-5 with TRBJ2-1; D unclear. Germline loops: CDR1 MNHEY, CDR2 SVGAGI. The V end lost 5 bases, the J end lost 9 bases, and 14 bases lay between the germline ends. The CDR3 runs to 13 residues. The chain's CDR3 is CASSKPATLEQFF. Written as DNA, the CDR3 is TGTGCCAGCAGTAAACCCGCTACTCTTGAGCAGTTCTTC.

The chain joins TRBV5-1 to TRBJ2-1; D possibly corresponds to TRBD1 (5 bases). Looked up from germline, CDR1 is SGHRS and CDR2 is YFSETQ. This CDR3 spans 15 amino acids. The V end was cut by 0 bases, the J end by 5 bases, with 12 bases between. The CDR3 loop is CASSLVSGSDNEQFF. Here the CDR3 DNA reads TGCGCCAGCAGCTTGGTCTCAGGGTCAGACAATGAGCAGTTCTTC.

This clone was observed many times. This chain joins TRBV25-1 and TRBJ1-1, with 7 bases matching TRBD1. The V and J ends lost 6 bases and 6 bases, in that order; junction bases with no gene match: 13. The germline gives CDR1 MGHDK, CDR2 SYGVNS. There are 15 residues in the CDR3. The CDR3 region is CASRETDRVWAEAFF. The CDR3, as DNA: TGTGCCAGCAGGGAGACAGACAGGGTTTGGGCTGAAGCTTTCTTT.

CDR3 sequence: CASSWGPTTGSNSPLHF. DNA of the CDR3: TGTGCCAGCAGCTGGGGGCCCACGACAGGGTCTAATTCACCCCTCCACTTT. The J gene is TRBJ1-6, the V gene TRBV5-6, with 7 nucleotides matching TRBD1. The trim removed 3 bases at V and 6 bases at J, leaving 12 bases unmatched. Germline V lookup: CDR1 SGHDT, CDR2 YYEEEE. This CDR3 spans 17 amino acids.

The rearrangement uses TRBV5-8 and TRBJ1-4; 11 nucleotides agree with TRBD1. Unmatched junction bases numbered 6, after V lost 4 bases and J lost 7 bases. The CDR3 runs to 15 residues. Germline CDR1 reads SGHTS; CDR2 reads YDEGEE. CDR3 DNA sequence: TGTGCCAGCAGCCGCCCCGGGACAGGGGGTGAAAAACTGTTTTTT. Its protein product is CASSRPGTGGEKLFF.